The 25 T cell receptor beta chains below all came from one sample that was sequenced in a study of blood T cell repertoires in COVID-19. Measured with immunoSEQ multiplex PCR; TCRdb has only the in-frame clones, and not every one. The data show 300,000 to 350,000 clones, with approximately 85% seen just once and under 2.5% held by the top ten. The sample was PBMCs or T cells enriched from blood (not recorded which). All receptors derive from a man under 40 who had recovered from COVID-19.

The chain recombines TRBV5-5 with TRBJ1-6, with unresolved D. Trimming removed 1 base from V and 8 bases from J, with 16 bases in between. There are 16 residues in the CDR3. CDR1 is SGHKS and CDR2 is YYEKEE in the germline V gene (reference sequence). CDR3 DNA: TGTGCCAGCAGCTTGTTGACAAGCGGACCTTATTCACCCCTCCACTTT. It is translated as CASSLLTSGPYSPLHF.

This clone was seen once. CDR3 in amino acids: CASSDRDRSAPLHF. In DNA, the CDR3 is TGTGCCAGCAGCGACAGAGATCGTTCCGCACCCCTCCACTTT. The chain employs TRBV9 and TRBJ1-6, with D uncertain. Trimming left V 3 bases short and J 11 bases short, with 15 bases between. Germline V gives CDR1 SGDLS, CDR2 YYNGEE. This CDR3 is built from 14 residues.

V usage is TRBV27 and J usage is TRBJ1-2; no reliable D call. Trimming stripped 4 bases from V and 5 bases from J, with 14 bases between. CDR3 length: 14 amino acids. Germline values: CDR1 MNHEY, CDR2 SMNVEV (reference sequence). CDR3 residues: CASSSPFDSYGYTF. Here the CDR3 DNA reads TGTGCCAGCAGTTCCCCCTTCGACTCGTATGGCTACACCTTC.

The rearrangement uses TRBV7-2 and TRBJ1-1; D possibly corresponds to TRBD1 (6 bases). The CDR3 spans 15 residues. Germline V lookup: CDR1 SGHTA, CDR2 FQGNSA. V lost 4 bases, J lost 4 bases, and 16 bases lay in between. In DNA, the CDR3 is TGTGCCAGCAGCTCCACTGGGGGGGCAAGCACTGAAGCTTTCTTT. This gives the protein CASSSTGGASTEAFF.

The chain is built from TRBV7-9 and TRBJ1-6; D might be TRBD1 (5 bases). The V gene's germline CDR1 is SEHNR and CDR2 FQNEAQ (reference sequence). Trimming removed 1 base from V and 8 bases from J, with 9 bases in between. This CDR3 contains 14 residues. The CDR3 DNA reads TGTGCCAGCAGCTTAGGACAGCGGGATTCACCCCTCCACTTT. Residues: CASSLGQRDSPLHF.

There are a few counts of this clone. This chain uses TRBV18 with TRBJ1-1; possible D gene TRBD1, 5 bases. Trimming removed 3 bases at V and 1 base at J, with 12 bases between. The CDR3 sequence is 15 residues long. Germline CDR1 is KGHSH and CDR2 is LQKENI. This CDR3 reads CASSPGATANTEAFF. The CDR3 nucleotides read TGTGCCAGCTCACCTGGGGCGACAGCGAACACTGAAGCTTTCTTT.

This CDR3 reads CASSHIQGRDYGYTF. The CDR3 DNA is TGTGCCAGCAGCCATATACAGGGTAGGGACTATGGCTACACCTTC. This chain connects TRBV7-9 to TRBJ1-2, with a possible D match to TRBD1 (6 bases). The CDR3 sequence is 15 residues long. V was clipped by 5 bases and J by 3 bases, with 16 bases between them. Germline CDR1 reads SEHNR; CDR2 reads FQNEAQ (reference sequence).

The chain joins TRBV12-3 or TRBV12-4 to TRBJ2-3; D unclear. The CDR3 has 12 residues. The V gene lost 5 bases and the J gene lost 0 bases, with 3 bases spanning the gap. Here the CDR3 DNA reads TGTGCCAGCAGTCTAAGCACAGATACGCAGTATTTT. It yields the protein CASSLSTDTQYF.

CDR3 residues: CASSQMRGARFF. The CDR3 DNA follows: TGTGCCAGCAGCCAGATGCGCGGGGCCCGGTTCTTC. The chain uses TRBV9 and TRBJ2-1; the D gene is possibly TRBD2 (6 bases). Germline-derived CDR1 and CDR2 are SGDLS and YYNGEE. V was pared by 4 bases and J by 15 bases, with 17 bases between. CDR3 length: 12 amino acids.

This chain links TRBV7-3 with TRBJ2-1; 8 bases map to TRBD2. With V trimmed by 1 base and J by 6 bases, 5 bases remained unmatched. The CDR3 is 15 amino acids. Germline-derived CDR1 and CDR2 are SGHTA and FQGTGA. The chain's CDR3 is CASSLNRGGFNEQFF. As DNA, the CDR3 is TGTGCCAGCAGCTTAAACCGGGGGGGCTTCAATGAGCAGTTCTTC.

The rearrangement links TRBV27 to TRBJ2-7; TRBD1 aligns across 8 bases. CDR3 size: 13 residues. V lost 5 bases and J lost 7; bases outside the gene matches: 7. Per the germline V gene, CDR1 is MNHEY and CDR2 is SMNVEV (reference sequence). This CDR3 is CASSLQGAYEQYF. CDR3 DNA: TGTGCCAGCAGTCTCCAGGGGGCTTATGAGCAGTACTTC.

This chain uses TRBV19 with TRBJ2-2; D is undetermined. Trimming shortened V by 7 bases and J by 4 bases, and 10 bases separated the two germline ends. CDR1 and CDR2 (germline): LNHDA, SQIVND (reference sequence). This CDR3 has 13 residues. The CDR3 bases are TGTGCCAGTACAGTTTGGAGCACCGGGGAGCTGTTTTTT. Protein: CASTVWSTGELFF.

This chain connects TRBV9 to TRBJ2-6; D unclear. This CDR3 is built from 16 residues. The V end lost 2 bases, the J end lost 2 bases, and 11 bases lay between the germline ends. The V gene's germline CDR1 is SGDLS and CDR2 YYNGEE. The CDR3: CASSVGDAAGANVLTF. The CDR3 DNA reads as TGTGCCAGCAGCGTTGGAGACGCGGCTGGGGCCAACGTCCTGACTTTC.

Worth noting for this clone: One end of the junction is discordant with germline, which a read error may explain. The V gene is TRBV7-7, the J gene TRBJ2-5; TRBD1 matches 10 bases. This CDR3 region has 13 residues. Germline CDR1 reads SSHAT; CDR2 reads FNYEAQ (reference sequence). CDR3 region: CASSRDRGGTQYF. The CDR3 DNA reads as TGTGCTAGCAGCCGGGACAGGGGAGGGACCCAGTACTTC.

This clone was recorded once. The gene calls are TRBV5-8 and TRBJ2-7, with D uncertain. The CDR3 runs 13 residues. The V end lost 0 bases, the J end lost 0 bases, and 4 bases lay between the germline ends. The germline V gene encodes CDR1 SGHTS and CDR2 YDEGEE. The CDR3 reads CASSLGHSYEQYF. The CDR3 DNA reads TGTGCCAGCAGCTTGGGGCACTCCTACGAGCAGTACTTC.

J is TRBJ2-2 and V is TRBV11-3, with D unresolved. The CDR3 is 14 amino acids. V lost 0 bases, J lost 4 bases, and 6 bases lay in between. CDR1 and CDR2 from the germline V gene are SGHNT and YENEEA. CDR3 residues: CASSLEASTGELFF. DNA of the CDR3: TGTGCCAGCAGCTTAGAGGCCAGCACCGGGGAGCTGTTTTTT. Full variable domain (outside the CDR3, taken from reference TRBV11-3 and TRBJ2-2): EAGVVQSPRYKIIEKKQPVAFWCNPISGHNTLYWYLQNLGQGPELLIRYENEEAVDDSQLPKDRFSAERLKGVDSTLKIQPAELGDSAVYLCASSLEASTGELFFGEGSRLTVL.

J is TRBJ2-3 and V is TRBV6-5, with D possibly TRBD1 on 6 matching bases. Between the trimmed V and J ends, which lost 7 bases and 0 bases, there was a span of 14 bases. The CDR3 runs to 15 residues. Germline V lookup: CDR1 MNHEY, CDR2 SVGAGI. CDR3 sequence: CASKEYRASTDTQYF. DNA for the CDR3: TGTGCCAGCAAGGAGTACAGGGCCAGCACAGATACGCAGTATTTT.

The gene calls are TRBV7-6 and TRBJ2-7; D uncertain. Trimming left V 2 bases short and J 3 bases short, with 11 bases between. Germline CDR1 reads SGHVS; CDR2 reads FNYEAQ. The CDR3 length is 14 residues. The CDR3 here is CASSLTPGFYEQYF. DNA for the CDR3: TGTGCCAGCAGCTTAACCCCAGGATTCTACGAGCAGTACTTC.

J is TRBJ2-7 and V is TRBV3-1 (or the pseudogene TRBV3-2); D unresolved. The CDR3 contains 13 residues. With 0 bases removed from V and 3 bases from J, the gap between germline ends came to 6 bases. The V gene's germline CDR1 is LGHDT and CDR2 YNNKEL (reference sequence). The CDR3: CASSQEIRYEQYF. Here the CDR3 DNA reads TGTGCCAGCAGCCAAGAAATCCGCTACGAGCAGTACTTC.

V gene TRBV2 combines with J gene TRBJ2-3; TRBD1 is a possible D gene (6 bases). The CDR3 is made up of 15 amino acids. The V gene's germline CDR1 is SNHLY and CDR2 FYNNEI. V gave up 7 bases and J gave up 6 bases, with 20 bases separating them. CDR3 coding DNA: TGTGCCAGCATCACGGACAGAGGGGGTTCGGATACGCAGTATTTT. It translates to CASITDRGGSDTQYF.

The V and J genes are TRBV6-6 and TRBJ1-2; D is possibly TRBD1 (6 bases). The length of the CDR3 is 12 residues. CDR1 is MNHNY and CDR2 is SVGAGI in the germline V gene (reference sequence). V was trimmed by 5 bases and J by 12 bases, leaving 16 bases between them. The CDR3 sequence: CASSQHRQEHTF. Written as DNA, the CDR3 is TGTGCCAGCAGTCAGCACCGACAGGAACACACCTTC.

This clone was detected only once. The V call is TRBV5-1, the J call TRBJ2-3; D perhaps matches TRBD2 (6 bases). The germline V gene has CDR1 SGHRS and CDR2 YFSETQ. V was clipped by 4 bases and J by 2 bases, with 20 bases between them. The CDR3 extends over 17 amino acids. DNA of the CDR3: TGCGCCAGCAGCAAGTCTAGCGTTGGGGGGTTCACAGATACGCAGTATTTT. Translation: CASSKSSVGGFTDTQYF.

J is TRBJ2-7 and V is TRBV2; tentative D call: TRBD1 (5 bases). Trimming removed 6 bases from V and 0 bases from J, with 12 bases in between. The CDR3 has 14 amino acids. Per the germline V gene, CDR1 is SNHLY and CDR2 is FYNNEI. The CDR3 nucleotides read TGTGCCAGCAGCTGGACACTTAGCTCCTACGAGCAGTACTTC. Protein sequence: CASSWTLSSYEQYF.

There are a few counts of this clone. CDR3 amino acids: CSVGGVTEAFF. In DNA form, the CDR3 reads TGCAGCGTTGGGGGGGTCACTGAAGCTTTCTTT. This chain uses TRBV29-1 with TRBJ1-1; D possibly corresponds to TRBD1 (5 bases). Germline values: CDR1 SQVTM, CDR2 ANQGSEA. Deletions cut 4 bases from V and 4 bases from J, with 7 bases between. CDR3 length: 11 amino acids.

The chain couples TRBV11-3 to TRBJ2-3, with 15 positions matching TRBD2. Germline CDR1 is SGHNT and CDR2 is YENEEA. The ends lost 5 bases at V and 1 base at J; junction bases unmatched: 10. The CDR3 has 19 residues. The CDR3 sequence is CASSESGTSGGWGTDTQYF. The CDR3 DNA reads TGTGCCAGCAGCGAGTCCGGGACTAGCGGGGGGTGGGGCACAGATACGCAGTATTTT.